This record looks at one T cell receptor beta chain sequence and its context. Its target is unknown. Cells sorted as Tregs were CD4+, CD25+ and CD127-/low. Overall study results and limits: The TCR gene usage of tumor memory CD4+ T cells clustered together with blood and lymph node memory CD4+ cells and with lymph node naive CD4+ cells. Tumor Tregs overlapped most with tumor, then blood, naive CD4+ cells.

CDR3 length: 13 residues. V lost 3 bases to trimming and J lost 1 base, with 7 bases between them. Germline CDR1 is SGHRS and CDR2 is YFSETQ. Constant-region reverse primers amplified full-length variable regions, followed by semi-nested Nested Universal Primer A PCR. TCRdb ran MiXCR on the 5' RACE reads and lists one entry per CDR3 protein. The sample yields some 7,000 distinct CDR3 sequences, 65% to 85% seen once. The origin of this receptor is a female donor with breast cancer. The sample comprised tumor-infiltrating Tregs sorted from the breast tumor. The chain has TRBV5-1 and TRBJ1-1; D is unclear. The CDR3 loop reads CASSSTENTEAFF. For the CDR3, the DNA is TGCGCCAGCAGCTCCACCGAGAACACTGAAGCTTTCTTT.